The 15 T cell receptor beta chains given below trace back to one sample, sequenced in a study of metastatic and nonmetastatic thyroid tumors (dated by TCRdb to about 2020). No patient had received any treatment before thyroid surgery. Receptor amplification or capture employed PCR. Sequencing took place on an Illumina HiSeq 4000. TCRdb redid the processing of the public reads, applying fastp at Q25 and MiXCR, and retained in-frame beta chains. This sample comprises around 45,000 clones, 4% of them detected only once. Of the sample, around a tenth is held by the ten largest clones. Material: blood. All receptors come from a female donor with papillary thyroid cancer or a benign thyroid nodule (not recorded which). Some clones in this sample may be carry-over from other donors' samples.

The rearrangement links TRBV5-4 to TRBJ2-1; weak D call: TRBD2 (6 bases). The ends were cut back, 4 bases at V and 6 bases at J, with 17 bases in the middle. The CDR3 extends over 15 amino acids. The V gene's germline CDR1 is SGHNT and CDR2 YYREEE (reference sequence). In DNA, the CDR3 is TGTGCCAGCAGCCCGCAGCTAGCGCTAGGCAATGAGCAGTTCTTC. Translated, it gives CASSPQLALGNEQFF. The variable domain in full, completed from reference TRBV5-4 and TRBJ2-1, reads ETGVTQSPTHLIKTRGQQVTLRCSSQSGHNTVSWYQQALGQGPQFIFQYYREEENGRGNFPPRFSGLQFPNYSSELNVNALELDDSALYLCASSPQLALGNEQFFGPGTRLTVL.

In this sample, this clone turned up a few times. CDR3 sequence (DNA): TGTGCCAGTAGTTCCTGGACTAGCGGATCAAGCTCCTACAATGAGCAGTTCTTC. It encodes CASSSWTSGSSSYNEQFF. The V and J genes are TRBV19 and TRBJ2-1; 10 positions agree with TRBD2. Per the germline V gene, CDR1 is LNHDA and CDR2 is SQIVND (reference sequence). This CDR3 is 18 amino acids long. V shed 5 bases, J shed 0 bases, and the junction held 10 bases outside the gene matches.

The V and J genes are TRBV5-1 and TRBJ2-1, with 9 bases lining up with TRBD1. The trim removed 4 bases at V and 7 bases at J, leaving 6 bases unmatched. The CDR3 extends over 14 amino acids. Germline assignment: CDR1 SGHRS and CDR2 YFSETQ. As DNA, the CDR3 is TGCGCCAGCAGCGGGACAGGGTTTAGAAATGAGCAGTTCTTC. It encodes CASSGTGFRNEQFF.

This clone appeared a few times. The rearrangement uses TRBV28 and TRBJ1-1; no firm D call. Germline-derived CDR1 and CDR2 are MDHEN and SYDVKM. V was cut by 2 bases and J by 1 base, with 8 bases left in between. The CDR3 is 14 residues long. In nucleotides, the CDR3 is TGTGCCAGCAGTTTAGTTCAGAAGAACACTGAAGCTTTCTTT. Its translation: CASSLVQKNTEAFF.

This clone was recorded a few times. The gene calls are TRBV6-5 and TRBJ1-3, with D possibly TRBD1 on 6 matching bases. This CDR3 is built from 13 residues. Trimming pared 4 bases from V and 2 bases from J, leaving 6 bases between. In germline, CDR1 is MNHEY, CDR2 SVGAGI. The CDR3 loop is CASSWTAGNTIYF. The CDR3 DNA reads TGTGCCAGCAGTTGGACAGCTGGAAACACCATATATTTT.

This clone was seen at least ten times. This chain connects TRBV9 to TRBJ2-1, with D hard to call. The CDR3 is 12 amino acids. Trimming cost V 3 bases and J 9 bases, with 10 bases left between them. Germline V CDR1 and CDR2: SGDLS, YYNGEE. The CDR3 region is CASSAIGPEQFF. The DNA for the CDR3 is TGTGCCAGCAGCGCGATAGGGCCTGAGCAGTTCTTC.

This clone was counted between two and nine times. As DNA, the CDR3 is TGCAGTGCTGCTGACAGCCGTGCAACTAATGAAAAACTGTTTTTT. Protein sequence: CSAADSRATNEKLFF. This chain joins TRBV20-1 and TRBJ1-4; a weak D match, TRBD1 (5 bases). The length of the CDR3 is 15 residues. V was pared by 5 bases and J by 0 bases, with 13 bases between. Germline V CDR1 and CDR2: DFQATT, SNEGSKA (reference sequence).

This clone was found many times. This chain joins TRBV2 and TRBJ2-7, with unresolved D. Between the trimmed V and J ends, which lost 6 bases and 0 bases, there was a span of 6 bases. Germline values: CDR1 SNHLY, CDR2 FYNNEI. The CDR3 spans 12 residues. CDR3 bases: TGTGCCAGCAGCCCGACCTCCTACGAGCAGTACTTC. Residues: CASSPTSYEQYF. The complete variable domain, with remaining parts taken from reference TRBV2 and TRBJ2-7, reads EPEVTQTPSHQVTQMGQEVILRCVPISNHLYFYWYRQILGQKVEFLVSFYNNEISEKSEIFDDQFSVERPDGSNFTLKIRSTKLEDSAMYFCASSPTSYEQYFGPGTRLTVT.

This clone showed up many times. The chain uses TRBV12-3 or TRBV12-4 and TRBJ2-5; TRBD2 aligns across 14 bases. V dropped 6 bases and J dropped 5; count of bases not matched to a gene: 8. The CDR3 has 16 amino acids. CDR3 residues: CASSRGTSGGRETQYF. CDR3 coding DNA: TGTGCCAGCAGCCGCGGGACTAGCGGGGGACGGGAGACCCAGTACTTC.

There are many counts of this clone. The gene calls are TRBV5-1 and TRBJ1-2; D perhaps matches TRBD1 (5 bases). The germline V gene encodes CDR1 SGHRS and CDR2 YFSETQ. The CDR3 extends over 12 amino acids. V was cut by 0 bases and J by 6 bases, with 6 bases left in between. The CDR3, as DNA: TGCGCCAGCAGCTTGGTGGGGGATGGCTACACCTTC. This encodes CASSLVGDGYTF.

Ten or more counts support this clone. V usage is TRBV5-8 and J usage is TRBJ1-1, with D perhaps TRBD1 (6 bases). Germline CDR1 and CDR2: SGHTS and YDEGEE. The V end was cut by 6 bases, the J end by 0 bases, with 18 bases between. The CDR3 contains 16 residues. The CDR3 region is CASTFGGGFMNTEAFF. The CDR3, as DNA: TGTGCCAGCACCTTTGGAGGGGGTTTTATGAACACTGAAGCTTTCTTT.

The V and J genes are TRBV7-9 and TRBJ1-1, with a weak D call TRBD1 (6 bases). Germline V gene data show CDR1 as SEHNR and CDR2 as FQNEAQ (reference sequence). Trimming stripped 3 bases from V and 5 bases from J, with 13 bases between. The CDR3 sequence is 14 residues long. This chain's CDR3 is CASSFEGGRTEAFF. The CDR3 nucleotides are TGTGCCAGCAGCTTTGAAGGGGGTCGGACTGAAGCTTTCTTT.

In this sample, this clone turned up many times. V and J are TRBV7-9 and TRBJ1-1; no definite D call. Germline V lookup: CDR1 SEHNR, CDR2 FQNEAQ (reference sequence). This CDR3 region has 13 residues. Trimming shortened V by 4 bases and J by 3 bases, and 9 bases separated the two germline ends. DNA of the CDR3: TGTGCCAGCAGCTCGGGCCAAGACACTGAAGCTTTCTTT. This gives the protein CASSSGQDTEAFF.

This clone was observed a few times. A read error may produce the germline difference seen at one junction end. The V gene is TRBV27, the J gene TRBJ1-2; maybe TRBD1 (5 bases). The CDR3 sequence is 13 residues long. The germline V gene encodes CDR1 MNHEY and CDR2 SMNVEV (reference sequence). DNA of the CDR3: TGTGCCATCAGTTTAAGGGCGGGGCGAGGCTACACCTTC. Translation gives CAISLRAGRGYTF.

This clone was seen only a few times. CDR3 DNA: TGTGCCAGCAGCCAGCGGGCAGGAACCCGCACAGATACGCAGTATTTT. It specifies CASSQRAGTRTDTQYF. The chain links TRBV7-9 to TRBJ2-3; maybe TRBD2 (6 bases). The V end was cut by 5 bases, the J end by 1 base, with 16 bases between. Germline CDR1 reads SEHNR; CDR2 reads FQNEAQ (reference sequence). The CDR3 totals 16 residues. Filled out from reference TRBV7-9 and TRBJ2-3, the complete variable domain reads DTGVSQNPRHKITKRGQNVTFRCDPISEHNRLYWYRQTLGQGPEFLTYFQNEAQLEKSRLLSDRFSAERPKGSFSTLEIQRTEQGDSAMYLCASSQRAGTRTDTQYFGPGTRLTVL.